The rows below give T cell receptor beta chains drawn from one sample of a study of blood T cell repertoires in COVID-19. The protocol was immunoSEQ multiplex PCR, while the TCRdb copy is restricted to in-frame clones and leaves out a portion. Among 100,000 to 120,000 clones listed, roughly 85% were seen once. The sequencing input was peripheral blood. The origin of the receptors is a woman in her sixties or seventies with COVID-19, enrolled during active disease. The CDR3 runs from the conserved cysteine through the conserved F or W. A D gene is named only where the DNA matches it firmly. Rows may omit the clone size; those that give it use once, few, many or a size class.

D gene	J gene	clone size	V gene	CDR3 DNA	CDR3 protein
TRBD1	TRBJ1-2	-	TRBV2	TGTGCCAGCGGCAGCCGTCAGGGGGCTAGCTATGGCTACACCTTC	CASGSRQGASYGYTF
-	TRBJ1-5	-	TRBV5-1	TGCGCCAGCAGCTTAAGGGGAGGGGAACAGCCCCAGCATTTT	CASSLRGGEQPQHF
-	TRBJ1-1	-	TRBV5-6	TGTGCCAGCAGCTTGGCAGGAGGTTGGGCTGAAGCTTTCTTT	CASSLAGGWAEAFF
-	TRBJ1-1	-	TRBV19	TGTGCCAGTAGTTTGGGGCGCCGGCCCCCTGAAGCTTTCTTT	CASSLGRRPPEAFF
-	TRBJ1-1	-	TRBV19	TGTGCCAGTAACTCCAGGGCAGGGACTGAAGCTTTCTTT	CASNSRAGTEAFF
-	TRBJ2-2	-	TRBV7-6	TGTGCCAGCAGCTCCCAGGGTGGATACACCGGGGAGCTGTTTTTT	CASSSQGGYTGELFF
TRBD2	TRBJ2-7	-	TRBV4-1	TGCGCCAGCAGCCAAGCGTCTAGCGGGGCCTCCTACGAGCAGTACTTC	CASSQASSGASYEQYF
-	TRBJ1-4	-	TRBV6-2/TRBV6-3	TGTGCCAGCACCCCAAGGGAGCATGAAAAACTGTTTTTT	CASTPREHEKLFF
TRBD1	TRBJ1-2	-	TRBV2	TGTGCCAGCGCCGGAGCAGGGGGCTATGGCTACACCTTC	CASAGAGGYGYTF
-	TRBJ1-3	-	TRBV23-1	TGCGCCTACGACCCGGTCGACACCGCCTCTGGAAACACCATATATTTT	CAYDPVDTASGNTIYF
TRBD2	TRBJ2-1	once	TRBV2	TGTGCCAGCAGTGAAATGGCTAGCGGGGGACAAAATGAGCAGTTCTTC	CASSEMASGGQNEQFF
TRBD2	TRBJ2-5	-	TRBV3-1/TRBV3-2	TGTGCCAGCAAGGTGGCGGGGGGGATGGAGACCCAGTACTTC	CASKVAGGMETQYF
TRBD2	TRBJ2-2	-	TRBV5-1	TGCGCCAGCAGTCGACTAGCGGGTCGCACCGGGGAGCTGTTTTTT	CASSRLAGRTGELFF
-	TRBJ1-1	few	TRBV7-9	TGTGCCAGCAGCTATTGGCCGAACAGGGAAGAGATCACTGAAGCTTTCTTT	CASSYWPNREEITEAFF
TRBD1	TRBJ2-7	-	TRBV7-6	TGTGCCAGCAGTCACCGGGACAGCTCCTACGAGCAGTACTTC	CASSHRDSSYEQYF
-	TRBJ1-2	-	TRBV28	TGTGCCAGCAGCTGGACAGACTATGGCTACACCTTC	CASSWTDYGYTF
TRBD2	TRBJ2-1	-	TRBV5-1	TGCGCCAGCAGCTTATCCCGGGGGGGGGATGAGCAGTTCTTC	CASSLSRGGDEQFF
-	TRBJ2-3	-	TRBV30	TGTGCCTCAAATCAGGGGGGCTCAGATACGCAGTATTTT	CASNQGGSDTQYF
TRBD1	TRBJ1-2	-	TRBV29-1	TGCAGCTCATCGGGACAGGGATCCTATGGCTACACCTTC	CSSSGQGSYGYTF
-	TRBJ2-7	-	TRBV6-6	TGTGCCAGCAGTTACGAGGGTCCTTTGTCGGGGGAGCAGTACTTC	CASSYEGPLSGEQYF
-	TRBJ1-2	once	TRBV5-4	TGTGCCAGCAGCTTAGACTTCCACTATGGCTACACCTTC	CASSLDFHYGYTF
-	TRBJ1-2	-	TRBV9	TGTGCCAGCAGCGTAGCCTCACTGTCAGGGGAAGAGGACTATGGCTACACCTTC	CASSVASLSGEEDYGYTF
-	TRBJ2-2	-	TRBV19	TGTGCCAGTAGTATAGGCAGCGAGCAGGGTAGGAACGGGGAGCTGTTTTTT	CASSIGSEQGRNGELFF
-	TRBJ2-7	-	TRBV18	TGTGCCAGCTCTCCTCTCCACGGGGACGAGCAGTACTTC	CASSPLHGDEQYF
-	TRBJ2-7	-	TRBV11-2	TGTGCCAGCAGCTTAGACAGGTTGTACGAGCAGTACTTC	CASSLDRLYEQYF
TRBD1	TRBJ2-6	-	TRBV9	TGTGCCAGCAGCCCGTCGGGGACAGGAGCCTCTGGGGCCAACGTCCTGACTTTC	CASSPSGTGASGANVLTF
-	TRBJ1-1	-	TRBV4-3	TGCGCCAGCAGCCAAGGGACAAGGATGAACACTGAAGCTTTCTTT	CASSQGTRMNTEAFF
-	TRBJ1-1	-	TRBV19	TGTGCCAGTAGTATGAGTATTAGCGAACCAGGAGCTTTCTTT	CASSMSISEPGAFF
-	TRBJ2-7	-	TRBV5-1	TGCGCCAGCAGCTACTTCACCGGGACACCGGAGCAGTACTTC	CASSYFTGTPEQYF
-	TRBJ1-1	-	TRBV5-1	TGCGCCAGCAGCCGGTGGGCTTCCGGGACAAGGAACACTGAAGCTTTCTTT	CASSRWASGTRNTEAFF
TRBD1	TRBJ2-5	-	TRBV18	TGTGCCAGCTCACCCCGGACAGGGGCTCAAGAGACCCAGTACTTC	CASSPRTGAQETQYF
-	TRBJ2-7	-	TRBV19	TGTGCCAGTAGTATTTCCACAGGGTACGAGCAGTACTTC	CASSISTGYEQYF
-	TRBJ1-2	-	TRBV5-5	TGTGCCAGCAGCCCGTACAGCTATGGCTACACCTTC	CASSPYSYGYTF
-	TRBJ1-4	few	TRBV11-2	TGTGCCAGCAGCTTAGTGGCAGAAGGGGGTGAAAAACTGTTTTTT	CASSLVAEGGEKLFF
TRBD1	TRBJ2-7	-	TRBV4-3	TGCGCCAGCAGCCCGGACAGGGGTGCCTACGAGCAGTACTTC	CASSPDRGAYEQYF
-	TRBJ2-2	-	TRBV9	TGTGCCAGCAGCCCCCGCCAGGCCGTAAACACCGGGGAGCTGTTTTTT	CASSPRQAVNTGELFF
TRBD1	TRBJ2-7	once	TRBV4-3	TGCGCCAGCAGCCAACCCGCGACAGGGGGCAATATAGACGAGCAGTACTTC	CASSQPATGGNIDEQYF
-	TRBJ1-3	-	TRBV23-1	TGCGCCAGCAGCCAGTACACTCCGGGACAAAGGTTCGGAAACACCATATATTTT	CASSQYTPGQRFGNTIYF
-	TRBJ2-7	-	TRBV7-8	TGTGCCAGCAGCTTGACAGTGGCAGGCCTTGGCGAGCAGTACTTC	CASSLTVAGLGEQYF
-	TRBJ1-1	few	TRBV30	TGTGCCTGGAGGGGACTTATGAACACTGAAGCTTTCTTT	CAWRGLMNTEAFF
-	TRBJ1-6	-	TRBV6-5	TGTGCCAGCAGCGATAATTCACCCCTCCACTTT	CASSDNSPLHF
TRBD2	TRBJ2-2	-	TRBV4-3	TGCGCCAGCAGCCAATTAATTGGGACTAGCGGATTCACCGGGGAGCTGTTTTTT	CASSQLIGTSGFTGELFF
-	TRBJ2-3	-	TRBV7-2	TGTGCCAGCAAGTCTTCTGGCGGGGATTTCACAGATACGCAGTATTTT	CASKSSGGDFTDTQYF
-	TRBJ1-5	once	TRBV2	TGTGCCAGCAGTGAAGGACAGTACAATCAGCCCCAGCATTTT	CASSEGQYNQPQHF
-	TRBJ2-5	-	TRBV10-2	TGCGCCAGCACCAGGGTAATGAGGGAGACCCAGTACTTC	CASTRVMRETQYF
-	TRBJ2-2	-	TRBV19	TGTGCCAGCCTAAGATCAGGGGGGAGCGGGGAGCTGTTTTTT	CASLRSGGSGELFF
TRBD1	TRBJ1-2	-	TRBV11-2	TGTGCCAGCAGCGGCCGACCGGGACAGACGGATGGCTACACCTTC	CASSGRPGQTDGYTF
-	TRBJ2-7	-	TRBV6-6	TGTGCCAGCAGCCTTCGACTTGCCCCCGAGCAGTACTTC	CASSLRLAPEQYF
-	TRBJ2-7	-	TRBV3-1/TRBV3-2	TGTGCCAGCAGCCACTCTGGGTCAGGGAACGAGCAGTACTTC	CASSHSGSGNEQYF
-	TRBJ1-2	few	TRBV25-1	TGTGCCAGCAAAGAGTCCGGGGGTTATGGCTACACCTTC	CASKESGGYGYTF
-	TRBJ2-5	-	TRBV20-1	TGCAGTGCTAGAGACCCAATGCGCGGGTACTTC	CSARDPMRGYF
-	TRBJ1-2	-	TRBV19	TGTGCCAGTAGTATTAGGACAATCTATGGCTACACCTTC	CASSIRTIYGYTF
TRBD1	TRBJ1-6	-	TRBV19	TGTGCCAGTAGTAGGGACAGGAGGACCAATTCACCCCTCCACTTT	CASSRDRRTNSPLHF
TRBD1	TRBJ2-7	-	TRBV18	TGTGCCAGCTCAAGGACAGGGGGCGTTCAATACGAGCAGTACTTC	CASSRTGGVQYEQYF
TRBD1	TRBJ1-2	-	TRBV12-3/TRBV12-4	TGTGCCAGCAGCAGACAGGGCTATGGCTACACCTTC	CASSRQGYGYTF
TRBD2	TRBJ2-3	-	TRBV11-3	TGTGCCAGCAGCTTAAGAGCCCGGGGAGCGGGGAGCACAGATACGCAGTATTTT	CASSLRARGAGSTDTQYF
TRBD1	TRBJ1-1	few	TRBV3-1/TRBV3-2	TGTGCCAGCAGCCCCCGGGACAGCCCAAACACTGAAGCTTTCTTT	CASSPRDSPNTEAFF
-	TRBJ1-2	-	TRBV7-9	TGTGCCAGCAGCCCCACATCAGGGGCGAGGGACACCTTC	CASSPTSGARDTF
TRBD1	TRBJ1-2	-	TRBV5-4	TGTGCCAGCAGCTTGGATCTACAGGGGTCCAGTTTCTATGGCTACACCTTC	CASSLDLQGSSFYGYTF
-	TRBJ2-3	-	TRBV7-2	TGTGCCAGCAGCCTATTGGGGCTGGCAGATACGCAGTATTTT	CASSLLGLADTQYF